This T cell receptor (beta chain) was found in a study of cytomegalovirus exposure and HLA in healthy donors. Whole-study findings and limits: The authors enumerated some 170 TCR beta chains as linked to cytomegalovirus. A later analysis linked a missense variant in DCLRE1C to the trimming of TCR beta V and J genes. CMV serostatus was the sole immune exposure data available.

Use of 60 Vbeta and 13 Jbeta primers characterized the PCR. Data came from immunoSEQ multiplex PCR; TCRdb stores just in-frame clones and leaves some out. The data show over 30,000 clones, with approximately 67% seen just once and 10% held by the top ten. Regarding this clone: The antigen is not known.

The CDR3 has 19 amino acids. Trimming removed 2 bases from V and 0 bases from J, with 21 bases in between. In germline, CDR1 is SGHKS, CDR2 YYEKEE (reference sequence). The chain recombines TRBV5-5 with TRBJ2-1; D possibly corresponds to TRBD1 (5 bases). Sequenced input: PBMCs. This TCR came from a man aged 40-49 years in good health and CMV-seropositive. CDR3 sequence: CASSFGQGLDTSSYNEQFF. DNA of the CDR3: TGTGCCAGCAGCTTTGGGCAGGGCCTAGACACAAGCTCCTACAATGAGCAGTTCTTC. Variable domain in full (rest from reference TRBV5-5 and TRBJ2-1): DAGVTQSPTHLIKTRGQQVTLRCSPISGHKSVSWYQQVLGQGPQFIFQYYEKEERGRGNFPDRFSARQFPNYSSELNVNALLLGDSALYLCASSFGQGLDTSSYNEQFFGPGTRLTVL.